Listed here is a single T cell receptor beta chain. Measured with immunoSEQ multiplex PCR; TCRdb has only the in-frame clones, and not every one. The table lists about 40,000 clones, under 95% of them singletons, with 10% to 15% in the top ten. This specimen comes from a study of T cell changes during pregnancy in multiple sclerosis. This CDR3 contains 12 residues. Germline loops: CDR1 SGHVS, CDR2 FQNEAQ. V lost 6 bases and J lost 0, with 4 bases in between. The sequence was obtained from a female donor with multiple sclerosis, enrolled in a pregnancy study. The V call is TRBV7-8, the J call TRBJ2-3, with unresolved D. The specimen was CD8+ T cells from peripheral blood mononuclear cells, collected in the first trimester of pregnancy. CDR3 sequence: CASRTSTDTQYF. The CDR3 coding sequence is TGTGCCAGCAGGACTAGCACAGATACGCAGTATTTT.